The 24 T cell receptor beta chains listed next were all sequenced from one sample in a study of PD-1 blockade in classical Hodgkin lymphoma. There was relapse after autologous stem cell transplantation in every patient, and there was variation in brentuximab vedotin exposure. Generated by immunoSEQ multiplex PCR, the TCRdb table keeps only in-frame clones and is missing some. Of 90,000 to 100,000 clones in the sample, roughly nine tenths were seen once. The starting material was peripheral blood mononuclear cells (PBMCs), obtained before the second cycle of nivolumab. These receptors were taken from a human donor with classical Hodgkin lymphoma.

The chain links TRBV6-5 to TRBJ2-1; 10 nucleotides line up with TRBD2. V lost 4 bases, J lost 7 bases, and 7 bases stayed unmatched. The CDR3 spans 15 residues. Germline CDR1 is MNHEY and CDR2 is SVGAGI. CDR3 DNA: TGTGCCAGCAGTTCCTCACTAGCGGGACTAAATGAGCAGTTCTTC. Translation gives CASSSSLAGLNEQFF.

The genes are TRBV5-4 and TRBJ2-1, with D possibly matching TRBD1 (6 bases). CDR3 size: 15 residues. Looked up from germline, CDR1 is SGHNT and CDR2 is YYREEE (reference sequence). Trimming took off 2 bases at V and 2 bases at J, with 11 bases between the two ends. The CDR3 sequence: CASSFPDRTYNEQFF. The CDR3 DNA reads TGTGCCAGCAGCTTCCCCGACAGGACCTACAATGAGCAGTTCTTC.

The chain combines TRBV18 with TRBJ2-7; either TRBD1 or TRBD2 may supply D (5 bases each). Trimming shortened V by 3 bases and J by 6 bases, and 18 bases separated the two germline ends. The CDR3 is 15 amino acids. Germline V gene sequence: CDR1 KGHSH, CDR2 LQKENI. The CDR3 sequence: CASSPNRDAQSEQYF. For the CDR3, the DNA is TGTGCCAGCTCACCTAACCGGGACGCACAGTCCGAGCAGTACTTC.

This clone has just one count. V gene TRBV15 combines with J gene TRBJ2-7; perhaps D is TRBD1 or TRBD2 (6 bases each). Deletions cut 0 bases from V and 5 bases from J, with 11 bases between. In germline, CDR1 is LNHNV, CDR2 YYDKDF (reference sequence). This CDR3 spans 14 amino acids. The CDR3 loop is CATSRDGGPNEQYF. CDR3 DNA: TGTGCCACCAGCAGAGATGGGGGGCCGAACGAGCAGTACTTC.

The chain is built from TRBV28 and TRBJ2-2; possible D gene TRBD2, 6 bases. Germline V CDR1 and CDR2: MDHEN, SYDVKM. Trimming cost V 0 bases and J 1 base, with 9 bases left between them. The CDR3 spans 16 residues. The CDR3 sequence: CASSLWGGRNTGELFF. CDR3 nucleotides: TGTGCCAGCAGTTTATGGGGAGGTAGGAACACCGGGGAGCTGTTTTTT.

V gene TRBV29-1 combines with J gene TRBJ1-2; D possibly corresponds to TRBD1 (6 bases). The V end lost 6 bases, the J end lost 7 bases, and 12 bases lay between the germline ends. The CDR3 loop spans 11 amino acids. Germline loops: CDR1 SQVTM, CDR2 ANQGSEA. The CDR3 loop is CSVWTVSGYTF. The DNA of the CDR3 is TGCAGCGTCTGGACAGTCTCTGGCTACACCTTC.

CDR3 nucleotides: TGTGCCAGCAGCCGGGGAGGGAATCATAATTCACCCCTCCACTTT. Protein product: CASSRGGNHNSPLHF. The chain combines TRBV5-6 with TRBJ1-6; D ambiguous. V was trimmed by 4 bases and J by 5 bases, leaving 13 bases between them. CDR1 and CDR2 (germline): SGHDT, YYEEEE. The CDR3 length is 15 residues.

The chain employs TRBV6-1 and TRBJ2-3; the D call may be TRBD1 or TRBD2 (5 bases each). The V end lost 8 bases, the J end lost 4 bases, and 13 bases lay between the germline ends. Germline V gene lookup returns CDR1 MNHNS and CDR2 SASEGT. The CDR3 is 13 residues long. This chain's CDR3 is CASRDEAPDTQYF. Written as DNA, the CDR3 is TGTGCCAGCCGGGACGAAGCCCCAGATACGCAGTATTTT.

This clone occurred once. The chain uses TRBV28 and TRBJ1-1, with D tentatively TRBD1 (5 bases). This CDR3 region has 13 residues. With 5 bases removed from V and 6 bases from J, the gap between germline ends came to 13 bases. CDR1 and CDR2 from the germline V gene are MDHEN and SYDVKM. The CDR3 DNA follows: TGTGCCAGCAGTACCGGGGACGGCCCTGAAGCTTTCTTT. This sequence encodes CASSTGDGPEAFF.

This chain joins TRBV14 and TRBJ2-1; D might be TRBD1 or TRBD2, each matching 5 bases. The CDR3 consists of 14 residues. Germline assignment: CDR1 SGHDN and CDR2 FVKESK. Deletions cut 1 base from V and 15 bases from J, with 19 bases between. The CDR3 region has the DNA TGTGCCAGCAGCCAAGCGGGGCCGGAGAATATTTGGTTCTTC. This gives the protein CASSQAGPENIWFF. Supplemented by reference TRBV14 and TRBJ2-1, the full variable domain reads EAGVTQFPSHSVIEKGQTVTLRCDPISGHDNLYWYRRVMGKEIKFLLHFVKESKQDESGMPNNRFLAERTGGTYSTLKVQPAELEDSGVYFCASSQAGPENIWFFGPGTRLTVL.

The chain links TRBV28 to TRBJ2-2; D unresolved. The length of the CDR3 is 13 residues. CDR1 and CDR2 (germline): MDHEN, SYDVKM. Trimming shortened V by 7 bases and J by 6 bases, and 12 bases separated the two germline ends. The CDR3 DNA sequence: TGTGCCAGCACCTGGACCGTTCCCGGGGAGCTGTTTTTT. This codes for CASTWTVPGELFF.

The chain employs TRBV27 and TRBJ1-1; D is undetermined. V lost 2 bases and J 5 bases, leaving 18 bases between the germline ends. The CDR3 runs 16 residues. CDR1 MNHEY and CDR2 SMNVEV come from the germline V gene (reference sequence). The CDR3 DNA reads as TGTGCCAGCAGTTTAATTCCACCATACCCCCGGACTGAAGCTTTCTTT. Its translation is CASSLIPPYPRTEAFF.

The V call is TRBV10-3, the J call TRBJ1-2, with TRBD1 identical over 9 bases. The CDR3 runs 13 residues. CDR1 and CDR2 (germline): ENHRY, SYGVKD. J lost 5 bases, V lost 5 bases, and 3 bases had no gene match. CDR3 amino acids: CAISRDREYGYTF. The CDR3 DNA reads TGTGCCATCAGTCGGGACAGGGAATATGGCTACACCTTC.

V and J are TRBV5-1 and TRBJ2-1; 7 nucleotides align to TRBD1. V was clipped by 0 bases and J by 4 bases; unmatched bases: 7. This CDR3 has 16 amino acids. The germline V gene encodes CDR1 SGHRS and CDR2 YFSETQ. CDR3 protein: CASSLEGTGVYNEQFF. The CDR3 DNA reads TGCGCCAGCAGCTTGGAGGGCACAGGGGTTTACAATGAGCAGTTCTTC.

The rearrangement joins TRBV19 to TRBJ2-7, with TRBD2 matching over 9 bases. The CDR3 loop spans 16 amino acids. The J segment lost 3 bases and the V segment lost 6 bases, leaving 12 bases of the junction unmatched. Germline V gene lookup returns CDR1 LNHDA and CDR2 SQIVND (reference sequence). CDR3: CASRFAGFSGSYEQYF. CDR3 nucleotide sequence: TGTGCCAGTAGATTTGCAGGGTTTAGCGGGAGCTACGAGCAGTACTTC.

The chain couples TRBV7-9 to TRBJ2-7, with 8 bases aligning to TRBD2. The germline V gene encodes CDR1 SEHNR and CDR2 FQNEAQ (reference sequence). V gave up 4 bases and J gave up 3 bases; unmatched junction bases: 2. This CDR3 has 13 amino acids. The CDR3 reads CASSSGLDYEQYF. DNA for the CDR3: TGTGCCAGCAGCTCGGGACTAGACTACGAGCAGTACTTC.

The chain links TRBV19 to TRBJ2-7; the D is unclear. The CDR3 totals 13 residues. Trimming stripped 3 bases from V and 0 bases from J, with 6 bases between. Germline CDR1 LNHDA, CDR2 SQIVND (reference sequence). The CDR3 nucleotides read TGTGCCAGTAGTATGTCGCCCTCCTACGAGCAGTACTTC. Protein product: CASSMSPSYEQYF.

The genes are TRBV7-9 and TRBJ1-2; 9 nucleotides line up with TRBD1. In germline, CDR1 is SEHNR, CDR2 FQNEAQ (reference sequence). The CDR3 has 17 residues. V trimming: 3 bases; J trimming: 7 bases; junction bases outside the gene matches: 15. This chain's CDR3 is CASSFGRRTGENFGYTF. CDR3 coding DNA: TGTGCCAGCAGCTTTGGGAGGAGGACAGGGGAGAATTTTGGCTACACCTTC.

The genes are TRBV5-6 and TRBJ2-7; 7 bases map to TRBD1. With V trimmed by 2 bases and J by 6 bases, 2 bases remained unmatched. The germline V gene has CDR1 SGHDT and CDR2 YYEEEE. The CDR3 is 12 residues long. CDR3 coding DNA: TGTGCCAGCAGCTTTACAGGGGCCGAGCAGTACTTC. Its protein product is CASSFTGAEQYF.

This clone was observed a handful of times. This chain connects TRBV6-6 to TRBJ2-7; weak D call: TRBD2 (6 bases). CDR3 length: 12 amino acids. The germline gives CDR1 MNHNY, CDR2 SVGAGI (reference sequence). The ends were cut back, 7 bases at V and 7 bases at J, with 14 bases in the middle. CDR3 sequence (DNA): TGTGCCAGCACGCGGGGAAGGTGGGAGCAGTACTTC. This encodes CASTRGRWEQYF.

The CDR3 is CASSSGTGGRAKNIQYF. The CDR3 region has the DNA TGTGCCAGCAGCTCGGGGACAGGGGGTCGGGCCAAAAACATTCAGTACTTC. This chain joins TRBV28 and TRBJ2-4; 11 nucleotides agree with TRBD1. The V and J ends lost 6 bases and 1 base, in that order; junction bases with no gene match: 8. Germline CDR1 reads MDHEN; CDR2 reads SYDVKM. This CDR3 comprises 17 residues. Based on the CDR3 plus reference TRBV28 and TRBJ2-4, the full variable domain is DVKVTQSSRYLVKRTGEKVFLECVQDMDHENMFWYRQDPGLGLRLIYFSYDVKMKEKGDIPEGYSVSREKKERFSLILESASTNQTSMYLCASSSGTGGRAKNIQYFGAGTRLSVL.

V is TRBV5-4 and J is TRBJ1-1; D perhaps matches TRBD1 (5 bases). This CDR3 region has 14 residues. Germline V gene data show CDR1 as SGHNT and CDR2 as YYREEE (reference sequence). With 0 bases removed from V and 4 bases from J, the gap between germline ends came to 10 bases. CDR3 DNA sequence: TGTGCCAGCAGCTTGGACCCCGGGGGCACTGAAGCTTTCTTT. Translated, it gives CASSLDPGGTEAFF.

This clone was seen just once. The chain employs TRBV7-8 and TRBJ2-4; TRBD2 aligns across 9 bases. The germline V gene has CDR1 SGHVS and CDR2 FQNEAQ. CDR3 length equals 14 residues. Losses at the gene ends were 8 bases for V and 6 bases for J; bases not matched to a gene: 8. The CDR3 reads CASGSGRMGNIQYF. The DNA for the CDR3 is TGTGCCAGCGGAAGCGGGAGGATGGGAAACATTCAGTACTTC.

The chain couples TRBV7-6 to TRBJ2-5; D call uncertain. The germline V gene encodes CDR1 SGHVS and CDR2 FNYEAQ. Trimming took 5 bases from V and 2 from J, leaving 12 bases between them. The CDR3 is 14 residues long. CDR3 DNA sequence: TGTGCCAGCAGCCCTCCGGGCCAGCAAGAGACCCAGTACTTC. This sequence encodes CASSPPGQQETQYF.